This TCR beta chain is from a study of Ad26.COV2.S vaccination and SARS-CoV-2 variants. Study background: Once or twice, 56 days apart, Ad26.COV2.S was delivered intramuscularly.

Treatment reported: around 19 received Ad26.COV2.S at low or high dose, single or two shots; roughly five received placebo; per-sample allocation not given. The samples date from day 63 after the first vaccine or placebo injection. With respect to this clone: Its antigen remains unidentified.

Study-wide results and limits: Breadth of non-spike TCRs did not differ between vaccinees and placebo recipients. Total responses of T cells may have been underestimated by the analyses of TCR breadth and depth.

Measured with immunoSEQ multiplex PCR; TCRdb has only the in-frame clones, and not every one. This sample yields 440,000 or so clones, of which around 90% are seen a single time; less than 5.5% belongs to the top ten. Germline V gene sequence: CDR1 SGHKS, CDR2 YYEKEE (reference sequence). This CDR3 has 15 residues. V lost 4 bases and J lost 0, with 13 bases in between. The receptor comes from a person aged 18-60 years who received the Ad26.COV2.S COVID-19 vaccine or a placebo. The rearrangement joins TRBV5-5 to TRBJ1-2; D ambiguous. The sequencing used peripheral blood, collected in a trial of Ad26.COV2.S vaccine versus placebo. This chain's CDR3 is CASSPGTRTNYGYTF. The CDR3 coding sequence is TGTGCCAGCAGCCCGGGAACCAGAACTAACTATGGCTACACCTTC.